This TCR beta chain emerged from a study of shared clonotypes between healthy human individuals. Overall study context: CD4 naive and memory got three plates each, CD8 naive two, CD8 memory one.

Produced via immunoSEQ multiplex PCR; TCRdb's table is partial and in-frame only. This sample carries hundreds of thousands of clones, about 74% of them seen once, and the ten largest clones take approximately 1.6%. V lost 6 bases, J lost 9 bases, and 18 bases lay in between. The CDR3 contains 15 residues. Germline V CDR1 and CDR2: MNHEY, SMNVEV (reference sequence). Sequenced input: memory CD4+ T cells sorted from blood. Subset noted: CD45RA-negative fraction. This clonotype originated in a woman in her 30s in good health. This chain links TRBV27 with TRBJ1-6; D gene unclear. For the CDR3, the DNA is TGTGCCAGCAGGCGCTTAGAAAAGGACGGTTCACCCCTCCACTTT. This translates into CASRRLEKDGSPLHF.